The present TCR beta chain was sequenced within a study of tissue T cells after allogeneic stem cell transplantation. The study's findings and limits: Within patients, tissue anatomy strongly shaped TCR repertoire composition.

Generated by immunoSEQ multiplex PCR, the TCRdb table keeps only in-frame clones and is missing some. The sample has 8,000 or so clones; 35% to 60% are singletons. Germline CDR1 KGHPV, CDR2 FQNQEV (reference sequence). Between the trimmed V and J ends, which lost 2 bases and 6 bases, there was a span of 7 bases. This CDR3 contains 12 residues. The sample's time point: mouse harvest day 7 after allogeneic transplant. Each mouse received 10^7 T-cell-depleted marrow cells plus 10^6 splenic CD5+ T cells by tail vein. Regarding this clone: Its specificity is not known. Germline and genes: mouse. Read data end 1 residue before the CDR3 end; the end is taken from the germline J gene.

The clonotype comes from a female BALB/c mouse given C57BL/6 T cells with graft-versus-host disease after an allogeneic hematopoietic cell transplant. The chain employs TRBV26 and TRBJ1-2; TRBD1 is a possible D gene (6 bases). Sequenced material: gut tissue. The sequenced CDR3 bases are TGTGCCAGCAGTCTGGGACAGACCGACTACACC. It encodes CASSLGQTDYT. The entire CDR3 protein reads CASSLGQTDYTF. Full variable domain (outside the CDR3, taken from reference TRBV26 and TRBJ1-2): NSKVIQTPRYLVKGQGQKAKMRCIPEKGHPVVFWYQQNKNNEFKFLINFQNQEVLQQIDMTEKRFSAECPSNSPCSLEIQSSEAGDSALYLCASSLGQTDYTFGSGTRLLVI.